A single sample is the source of the 20 T cell receptor beta chains below, sequenced in a study of T cell repertoires in cytomegalovirus infection. TCRdb reprocessed the reads via MiXCR and lists one record per CDR3 protein. The sample yields approximately 250,000 distinct CDR3 sequences, around 9% seen once. Sequenced input: PBMCs. These receptors all come from a human donor in good health (CMV status not recorded). Some clones in this sample may be carry-over from other donors' samples.

This clonotype was recorded at least ten times. The chain is built from TRBV7-2 and TRBJ2-7; D could derive from TRBD1 or TRBD2 (5 bases each). Germline V gives CDR1 SGHTA, CDR2 FQGNSA. Trimming took off 8 bases at V and 1 base at J, with 15 bases between the two ends. CDR3 length equals 14 residues. The CDR3 sequence is CASRREIGSYEQYF. The CDR3 nucleotides read TGTGCCAGCCGCAGGGAGATTGGTTCCTACGAGCAGTACTTC.

The sample holds a few counts of this clonotype. V is TRBV20-1 and J is TRBJ1-6, with 9 bases that match TRBD1. The J segment lost 7 bases and the V segment lost 6 bases, leaving 4 bases of the junction unmatched. Germline CDR1 reads DFQATT; CDR2 reads SNEGSKA (reference sequence). The CDR3 consists of 13 residues. The CDR3 bases are TGCAGTGCCCGCGGACAGGGGAATTCACCCCTCCACTTT. This translates into CSARGQGNSPLHF.

This clonotype was counted ten times or more. V and J are TRBV18 and TRBJ1-5; D perhaps matches TRBD1 (5 bases). CDR3 length: 14 amino acids. CDR1 is KGHSH, CDR2 LQKENI, per germline. Trimming stripped 8 bases from V and 2 bases from J, with 13 bases between. The CDR3 here is CASRGSGGNQPQHF. The CDR3 coding sequence is TGTGCCAGCCGGGGGTCCGGGGGCAATCAGCCCCAGCATTTT.

This clonotype was recorded many times. V gene TRBV7-9 combines with J gene TRBJ1-6; D is perhaps TRBD1 (5 bases). The CDR3 totals 14 residues. Trimming cost V 2 bases and J 7 bases, with 9 bases left between them. Germline V gene sequence: CDR1 SEHNR, CDR2 FQNEAQ (reference sequence). The CDR3 sequence: CASSLQGPNSPLHF. The CDR3 DNA is TGTGCCAGCAGCTTACAGGGTCCGAATTCACCCCTCCACTTT.

V is TRBV11-3 and J is TRBJ2-3; D unresolved. V lost 11 bases and J 7 bases, leaving 22 bases between the germline ends. This CDR3 is built from 14 residues. Germline loops: CDR1 SGHNT, CDR2 YENEEA. In DNA form, the CDR3 reads TGTGCCGTGTCACCCCGCGATCACCCGAATACGCAGTATTTT. Translated: CAVSPRDHPNTQYF.

The table lists this clonotype with many counts. The V and J genes are TRBV7-2 and TRBJ2-1, with 7 positions matching TRBD2. The CDR3 sequence is 14 residues long. The V gene end was trimmed by 3 bases and the J gene end by 4 bases; junction bases not matched to a gene: 3. Germline V gene sequence: CDR1 SGHTA, CDR2 FQGNSA. For the CDR3, the DNA is TGTGCCAGCAGCTTGACGGGGGGATACAATGAGCAGTTCTTC. Translated: CASSLTGGYNEQFF. The entire variable domain, with the rest obtained from reference TRBV7-2 and TRBJ2-1, is as follows: GAGVSQSPSNKVTEKGKDVELRCDPISGHTALYWYRQSLGQGLEFLIYFQGNSAPDKSGLPSDRFSAERTGGSVSTLTIQRTQQEDSAVYLCASSLTGGYNEQFFGPGTRLTVL.

V usage is TRBV28 and J usage is TRBJ1-2; possibly TRBD1 for D (5 bases). V was clipped by 5 bases and J by 8 bases, with 18 bases between them. Germline loops: CDR1 MDHEN, CDR2 SYDVKM. This CDR3 is 14 amino acids long. CDR3 sequence (DNA): TGTGCCAGCAGTCCCCCACGGAGGGGAACGGGCTACACCTTC. Residues: CASSPPRRGTGYTF.

This chain joins TRBV7-2 and TRBJ2-2; D not certain. Trimming left V 1 base short and J 1 base short, with 10 bases between. The CDR3 covers 16 residues. CDR1 is SGHTA and CDR2 is FQGNSA in the germline V gene. The CDR3 bases are TGTGCCAGCAGCTTAGTGGCACCGATGAACACCGGGGAGCTGTTTTTT. It translates to CASSLVAPMNTGELFF.

This clonotype has only a few counts. The CDR3 spells CSARGRDREFSPLHF. CDR3 nucleotides: TGCAGTGCTAGAGGCCGGGACAGGGAATTTTCACCCCTCCACTTT. This rearrangement joins TRBV20-1 to TRBJ1-6, with 9 bases lining up with TRBD1. J was trimmed by 9 bases and V by 1 base; bases with no gene match: 7. CDR3 length equals 15 residues. CDR1 and CDR2 from the germline V gene are DFQATT and SNEGSKA (reference sequence).

In its sample, this clonotype was seen many times. This sequence joins TRBV6-2 or TRBV6-3 and TRBJ2-5; 13 bases match TRBD2. Germline V gene data show CDR1 as MNHEY and CDR2 as SVGEGT. Trimming cost V 0 bases and J 4 bases; bases outside gene matches: 5. The CDR3 has 17 amino acids. The CDR3 region has the DNA TGTGCCAGCAGTTACTCGATCACTAGCGGGAGGGGAGAGACCCAGTACTTC. Its protein product is CASSYSITSGRGETQYF.

This clonotype has a count of ten or more. V and J are TRBV7-2 and TRBJ2-3; D is possibly TRBD2 (6 bases). Germline V gene data show CDR1 as SGHTA and CDR2 as FQGNSA. Trimming left V 3 bases short and J 1 base short, with 11 bases between. CDR3 length equals 15 residues. The CDR3 DNA is TGTGCCAGCAGCTTGGCGGGACCGGGCACAGATACGCAGTATTTT. Translation: CASSLAGPGTDTQYF.

This clonotype showed up many times. The gene calls are TRBV19 and TRBJ2-3; a possible D gene is TRBD1 (7 bases). V shed 3 bases and J shed 5 bases, with 18 bases lying between them. This CDR3 is built from 16 residues. CDR1 is LNHDA and CDR2 is SQIVND in the germline V gene (reference sequence). CDR3 DNA: TGTGCCAGTAGTATTCAGGGGGGCGGGGTGAAAGATACGCAGTATTTT. It translates to CASSIQGGGVKDTQYF.

The rearrangement links TRBV20-1 to TRBJ1-2; TRBD1 matches 7 bases. The CDR3 is made up of 12 amino acids. Germline CDR1 is DFQATT and CDR2 is SNEGSKA (reference sequence). With V trimmed by 6 bases and J by 8 bases, 9 bases remained unmatched. The chain's CDR3 is CSAPEGAGGYTF. CDR3 DNA sequence: TGCAGTGCCCCAGAGGGGGCTGGCGGCTACACCTTC.

This clonotype appeared many times. The chain carries TRBV19 and TRBJ2-3, with TRBD2 matching over 9 bases. Per germline, CDR1 LNHDA and CDR2 SQIVND (reference sequence). Trimming at V came to 3 bases and at J to 0 bases, leaving 7 bases not matched to a gene. There are 17 residues in the CDR3. The CDR3 DNA follows: TGTGCCAGTAGTATCCGACTAGCGGCCGGGAGCACAGATACGCAGTATTTT. This sequence encodes CASSIRLAAGSTDTQYF.

The table lists this clonotype with a few counts. The chain is built from TRBV28 and TRBJ1-5; D not certain. Trimming took off 4 bases at V and 0 bases at J, with 13 bases between the two ends. This CDR3 has 16 amino acids. Germline V CDR1 and CDR2: MDHEN, SYDVKM. The CDR3 sequence is CASSSQRLYSNQPQHF. For the CDR3, the DNA is TGTGCCAGCAGTTCACAGAGGCTCTATAGCAATCAGCCCCAGCATTTT.

There are many counts of this clonotype. This chain joins TRBV27 and TRBJ2-6, with D perhaps TRBD1 (6 bases). CDR1 and CDR2 from the germline V gene are MNHEY and SMNVEV (reference sequence). V was clipped by 8 bases and J by 0 bases, with 11 bases between them. The CDR3 consists of 15 residues. Written as DNA, the CDR3 is TGTGCCAGCCAGAAACAGGGCTCTGGGGCCAACGTCCTGACTTTC. It codes for CASQKQGSGANVLTF.

The V call is TRBV7-3, the J call TRBJ2-1; D tentatively fits TRBD1 or TRBD2 (5 bases each). CDR3 length: 13 amino acids. Germline CDR1 is SGHTA and CDR2 is FQGTGA. The V and J ends lost 6 bases and 9 bases respectively, with 15 bases between them. Here the CDR3 reads CASRGRQGPEQFF. CDR3 coding DNA: TGTGCCAGCAGGGGGCGTCAGGGACCTGAGCAGTTCTTC.

This clonotype turned up a few times. The chain uses TRBV7-9 and TRBJ1-4; D gene uncertain. This CDR3 has 12 amino acids. CDR1 and CDR2 from the germline V gene are SEHNR and FQNEAQ (reference sequence). Trimming took 5 bases from V and 6 from J, leaving 7 bases between them. The CDR3 loop is CASSHSDEKLFF. The CDR3 DNA follows: TGTGCCAGCAGCCACTCGGATGAAAAACTGTTTTTT.

This clonotype occurred many times. V is TRBV7-8 and J is TRBJ1-1; D remains ambiguous. Germline CDR1 is SGHVS and CDR2 is FQNEAQ. V lost 3 bases to trimming and J lost 5 bases, with 4 bases between them. This CDR3 region has 11 residues. The CDR3 sequence: CASSFSTEAFF. The CDR3 nucleotides are TGTGCCAGCAGCTTTTCTACTGAAGCTTTCTTT. The entire variable domain, with the rest obtained from reference TRBV7-8 and TRBJ1-1, is as follows: GAGVSQSPRYKVAKRGQDVALRCDPISGHVSLFWYQQALGQGPEFLTYFQNEAQLDKSGLPSDRFFAERPEGSVSTLKIQRTQQEDSAVYLCASSFSTEAFFGQGTRLTVV.

This clonotype was recorded at least ten times. The gene calls are TRBV7-2 and TRBJ2-7; 7 bases are a match to TRBD2. Germline CDR1 and CDR2: SGHTA and FQGNSA. Trimming took 1 base from V and 0 from J; bases not matched to a gene: 3. The CDR3 extends over 15 amino acids. CDR3 sequence reads: CASSLVGGSSYEQYF. CDR3 nucleotide sequence: TGTGCCAGCAGCTTAGTGGGAGGGAGCTCCTACGAGCAGTACTTC.